Listed below are T cell receptor beta chains from one sample, sequenced in a study of cytomegalovirus exposure and HLA in healthy donors. TCRdb's copy holds only in-frame clones and misses some; the assay was immunoSEQ multiplex PCR. The sample comprises 200,000 to 250,000 clones, roughly 70% of which are singletons, and around 3% rests with the top ten. The sample consisted of PBMCs. The receptor source for this set is a man aged 35 to 55 in good health and CMV-seropositive. Each CDR3 is given with its conserved first and last residue. A D gene is named only where the DNA matches it firmly. Size tells how often a clone was seen (once, few, many) or the class of an expanded clone, and some rows leave it out.

clone size,D gene,V gene,J gene,CDR3 DNA,CDR3 protein
.,TRBD2,TRBV5-6,TRBJ2-7,TGTGCCAGCAGCCCGGGACTAACGGGGTCGCTTTCCTACGAGCAGTACTTC,CASSPGLTGSLSYEQYF
.,TRBD1,TRBV28,TRBJ2-4,TGTGCCAGCAGTCATGGGACAGGGTTCCAAAACATTCAGTACTTC,CASSHGTGFQNIQYF
.,TRBD1,TRBV6-5,TRBJ2-7,TGTGCCAGCAGTTACTCGACCGGGACAGGGTACGAGCAGTACTTC,CASSYSTGTGYEQYF
.,.,TRBV4-3,TRBJ2-7,TGCGCCAGCAGCCAAGATGGGGGGATAGGCTACGAGCAGTACTTC,CASSQDGGIGYEQYF
.,.,TRBV2,TRBJ2-3,TGTGCCAGCAGCCCCCCCTTCACAGATACGCAGTATTTT,CASSPPFTDTQYF
.,.,TRBV6-6,TRBJ2-2,TGTGCCAGCAGTTACACGGGGGGCCAGAACACCGGGGAGCTGTTTTTT,CASSYTGGQNTGELFF
.,.,TRBV6-1,TRBJ2-7,TGTGCCAGCGGACTTTGGGACGAGCAGTACTTC,CASGLWDEQYF
.,.,TRBV4-1,TRBJ1-1,TGCGCCAGCAGCCGAACTCCAGGGTTGACCACTGAAGCTTTCTTT,CASSRTPGLTTEAFF
.,TRBD2,TRBV4-2,TRBJ2-1,TGTGCCAGCAGCCAAAGGGGTGGCGGGGGGAGCCTCAATGAGCAGTTCTTC,CASSQRGGGGSLNEQFF
medium-sized,.,TRBV18,TRBJ1-6,TGTGCCAGCTCACCGACGGGATCGCGGGATTCACCCCTCCACTTT,CASSPTGSRDSPLHF
.,.,TRBV6-1,TRBJ2-1,TGTGCCAGCAGCACCAGAGCAGGGGCCTACAATGAGCAGTTCTTC,CASSTRAGAYNEQFF
.,.,TRBV6-6,TRBJ2-7,TGTGCCAGCACCCCCCGGTTTCCCGAGCAGTACTTC,CASTPRFPEQYF
.,TRBD1,TRBV28,TRBJ1-1,TGTGCCAGCAGTTACTCGACAGGGGGGCACACTGAAGCTTTCTTT,CASSYSTGGHTEAFF
.,.,TRBV25-1,TRBJ1-6,TGTGCCAGCAGTGTGCGCTCTGCGGGGGGAAGCAATTCACCCCTCCACTTT,CASSVRSAGGSNSPLHF
.,.,TRBV29-1,TRBJ2-7,TGCAGCGTTGAAGAGGGACATCAACACTACGAGCAGTACTTC,CSVEEGHQHYEQYF
once,.,TRBV5-6,TRBJ2-5,TGTGCCAGCAGCTTGCCGGTATCGGAGACCCAGTACTTC,CASSLPVSETQYF
.,TRBD2,TRBV7-2,TRBJ2-3,TGTGCCAGCAGCTTAGGCCCCCTCGTTCTAGCGGGCTCAGATACGCAGTATTTT,CASSLGPLVLAGSDTQYF
.,.,TRBV4-1,TRBJ1-1,TGCGCCAGCAGCCGGGGCAGACTAGGATCGAACACTGAAGCTTTCTTT,CASSRGRLGSNTEAFF
.,.,TRBV21-1,TRBJ1-5,TGTGCCAGCAGCCCTGGTGGCAGCGAGACCGGACAGGGGCCTGATCCTGGGCAGCCCCAGCATTTT,CASSPGGSETGQGPDPGQPQHF
.,TRBD2,TRBV6-6,TRBJ2-3,TGTGCCAGCAGGCCACTAGCGGGATTCACAGATACGCAGTATTTT,CASRPLAGFTDTQYF
.,.,TRBV5-1,TRBJ2-7,TGCGCCAGCAGCGGCCAGGGGTCTAGTTACGAGCAGTACTTC,CASSGQGSSYEQYF
.,TRBD1,TRBV19,TRBJ1-2,TGTGCCAGTAGTATTGCACAGGGGGTTAACTATGGCTACACCTTC,CASSIAQGVNYGYTF
.,.,TRBV5-8,TRBJ1-1,TGTGCCAGCAGCTACGGACAGACCGACACTGAAGCTTTCTTT,CASSYGQTDTEAFF
few,.,TRBV9,TRBJ1-1,TGTGCCAGCAGCGTAGGGCCGCTTAACACTGAAGCTTTCTTT,CASSVGPLNTEAFF
.,.,TRBV5-5,TRBJ1-2,TGTGCCAGCAGCTTGGCCGGGGGGCCTAGACTTGGCTACACCTTC,CASSLAGGPRLGYTF
.,TRBD1,TRBV5-1,TRBJ1-2,TGCGCCAGCAGCCCGGACAGGGATCGTGGCTACACCTTC,CASSPDRDRGYTF
.,.,TRBV5-4,TRBJ2-7,TGTGCCAGCAGCTACGGACACGGTGCCTACGAGCAGTACTTC,CASSYGHGAYEQYF
.,TRBD1,TRBV20-1,TRBJ2-3,TGCAGTGCTAGTTGGGACAGGGCGCAGTATTTT,CSASWDRAQYF
.,TRBD1,TRBV5-1,TRBJ2-7,TGCGCCAGCAGCACCTGGGGACAGGGGGCAGGCGAGCAGTACTTC,CASSTWGQGAGEQYF
.,.,TRBV9,TRBJ2-7,TGTGCCAGCAGCGTAGGACAGCGGGCTTTCCCCTACGAGCAGTACTTC,CASSVGQRAFPYEQYF
.,.,TRBV5-1,TRBJ2-7,TGCGCCAGCAGCTCCCGCCCAACTAGTTTATCCTACTACGAGCAGTACTTC,CASSSRPTSLSYYEQYF
.,.,TRBV6-1,TRBJ1-2,TGTGCCACCGCAGGGTCGAAGGACTACACCTTC,CATAGSKDYTF
.,TRBD1,TRBV5-5,TRBJ1-5,TGTGCCAGCAGCTTACAGGGGGGGGATCAGCCCCAGCATTTT,CASSLQGGDQPQHF
.,TRBD1,TRBV27,TRBJ1-6,TGTGCCAGCAGTTTGGTTCTGACAGGGCCAAGGGGTTCACCCCTCCACTTT,CASSLVLTGPRGSPLHF
.,TRBD2,TRBV5-8,TRBJ2-3,TGTGCCAGCAGCTTGGGGACAGCGGGGGGGCGGACAGATACGCAGTATTTT,CASSLGTAGGRTDTQYF
.,.,TRBV7-8,TRBJ2-5,TGTGCCAGCAGCTTAGCAAGGGGGGGTCTGGAGACCCAGTACTTC,CASSLARGGLETQYF
.,TRBD1,TRBV5-1,TRBJ2-1,TGCGCCAGCAGCTTGGGACAGGGGGGATCGAAGTTCTTC,CASSLGQGGSKFF
few,TRBD2,TRBV9,TRBJ2-3,TGTGCCAGCAGCGTAGGGAAACGGGGGGGCCTAGATACGCAGTATTTT,CASSVGKRGGLDTQYF
few,TRBD1,TRBV5-8,TRBJ2-7,TGTGCCAGCAGCTTGGGGACAGGGGGCTTTTACGAGCAGTACTTC,CASSLGTGGFYEQYF
once,.,TRBV4-1,TRBJ2-3,TGCGCCAGCAGCCAACTCTTTGGAGCGGGCACAGATACGCAGTATTTT,CASSQLFGAGTDTQYF